A selection of T cell receptor beta chains follows, all from one sample in a study of T cells in Graves' hyperthyroidism and ophthalmopathy. A single record per CDR3 protein comes from TCRdb applying MiXCR to the multiplex PCR reads. Of some 270,000 distinct CDR3 sequences listed, approximately 13% are singletons. Input material: blood. These TCRs come from a woman in her thirties or forties with Graves' hyperthyroidism. Each CDR3 is given without its conserved first and last residue.

v_call	j_call	cdr3_aa
TRBV28	TRBJ1-5	ASSSRVGGGNQPQH
TRBV27	TRBJ1-1	ASSHRENTEAF
TRBV29-1	TRBJ2-7	SVRGETGGIFEQY
TRBV19	TRBJ2-3	ASSLRQGSTDTQY
TRBV28	TRBJ2-1	ASSFLSGGNNEQF
TRBV27	TRBJ2-2	ASSPRQGINGELF
TRBV20-1	TRBJ2-2	SARDPNTGELF
TRBV27	TRBJ2-3	ASSMNRADTQY
TRBV11-2	TRBJ2-3	ASSLQGDGEDTQY
TRBV28	TRBJ1-4	ASSPPHATNEKLF
TRBV6-1	TRBJ2-7	ASSARGQTYEQY
TRBV20-1	TRBJ1-5	SARDLGQGAFAQH
TRBV5-1	TRBJ2-3	ASSVGQSSTDTQY
TRBV6-4	TRBJ1-2	ASSDAYGYT
TRBV12-5	TRBJ1-5	ASAGTSTGEDQPQH
TRBV30	TRBJ2-5	AWSEAGRKTQY
TRBV5-1	TRBJ2-7	ASSSGAVSSYEQY
TRBV11-2	TRBJ2-7	ASSLENSYQQY
TRBV15	TRBJ2-3	ATKRADTQY
TRBV20-1	TRBJ1-4	SAAKGGLLEKLF
TRBV15	TRBJ2-5	ATSRKDGETQY
TRBV15	TRBJ1-6	ATSRDRDRANSPLH